The 28 T cell receptor beta chains given below trace back to one sample, sequenced in a study of CD8+ T cells in alopecia areata listed by TCRdb under 2018. Library prep was done by the immunoSEQ multiplex PCR assay. For TCR sequencing, RNA was extracted from every sample and reverse transcribed into cDNA to serve as template. Not all clones reach the TCRdb copy of this immuneACCESS table, which keeps in-frame sequences only. Checked studies attribute under half of the gap to unresolved V genes and leave the rest unexplained. Within this sample are about 120,000 clones, with less than 80% of them counted one time only. Jointly, the top ten make up around 2.7% of the sample. The sample taken for sequencing was CD4+ T cells sorted from blood. The receptors come from a human donor in good health.

This chain connects TRBV15 to TRBJ2-5; D is unclear. Germline CDR1 is LNHNV and CDR2 is YYDKDF (reference sequence). Trimming stripped 3 bases from V and 2 bases from J, with 13 bases between. The CDR3 has 15 amino acids. The CDR3 here is CATSRDLKGQETQYF. CDR3 DNA sequence: TGTGCCACCAGCAGGGATCTCAAGGGACAAGAGACCCAGTACTTC. The variable domain in full, completed from reference TRBV15 and TRBJ2-5, reads DAMVIQNPRYQVTQFGKPVTLSCSQTLNHNVMYWYQQKSSQAPKLLFHYYDKDFNNEADTPDNFQSRRPNTSFCFLDIRSPGLGDTAMYLCATSRDLKGQETQYFGPGTRLLVL.

This chain uses TRBV18 with TRBJ1-2, with no clear D. Germline V gene lookup returns CDR1 KGHSH and CDR2 LQKENI. Trimming left V 3 bases short and J 1 base short, with 6 bases between. This CDR3 contains 13 residues. CDR3 sequence (DNA): TGTGCCAGCTCACCTAACATTAACTATGGCTACACCTTC. It translates to CASSPNINYGYTF.

This chain connects TRBV5-6 to TRBJ2-1; 7 bases agree with TRBD2. V trimming: 1 base; J trimming: 4 bases; junction bases outside the gene matches: 5. The CDR3 consists of 15 residues. Germline V gives CDR1 SGHDT, CDR2 YYEEEE. DNA for the CDR3: TGTGCCAGCAGCTTGACGGCTAGCGGATACAATGAGCAGTTCTTC. Translating it yields CASSLTASGYNEQFF.

V usage is TRBV2 and J usage is TRBJ2-7; no clear D gene. The CDR3 is 15 residues long. Germline V gene lookup returns CDR1 SNHLY and CDR2 FYNNEI. The ends were cut back, 3 bases at V and 1 base at J, with 13 bases in the middle. CDR3 in DNA: TGTGCCAGCAGTGATCGGCAGCTTTTGTCCTACGAGCAGTACTTC. Translation: CASSDRQLLSYEQYF.

This clone occurred a few times. V usage is TRBV10-3 and J usage is TRBJ2-2; D gene unclear. Trimming shortened V by 7 bases and J by 4 bases, and 4 bases separated the two germline ends. The CDR3 extends over 11 amino acids. Per the germline V gene, CDR1 is ENHRY and CDR2 is SYGVKD. CDR3 residues: CAIKGTGELFF. CDR3 coding DNA: TGTGCCATCAAAGGCACCGGGGAGCTGTTTTTT.

The chain recombines TRBV5-1 with TRBJ1-6; no clear D gene. The ends were cut back, 1 base at V and 6 bases at J, with 5 bases in the middle. Germline-derived CDR1 and CDR2 are SGHRS and YFSETQ. The CDR3 runs 13 residues. The chain's CDR3 is CASSLISNSPLHF. CDR3 nucleotides: TGCGCCAGCAGCTTGATCTCTAATTCACCCCTCCACTTT.

The chain couples TRBV6-1 to TRBJ2-3, with a weak D call TRBD2 (5 bases). The germline CDR1 and CDR2 sequences are MNHNS and SASEGT. CDR3 length: 16 amino acids. V was cut by 0 bases and J by 6 bases, with 16 bases left in between. The CDR3 DNA is TGTGCCAGCAGTGAAGCTAGCTTCGGGGTATCGGATACGCAGTATTTT. This encodes CASSEASFGVSDTQYF.

The J gene is TRBJ2-3, the V gene TRBV2, with D unclear. Germline assignment: CDR1 SNHLY and CDR2 FYNNEI. The ends were cut back, 4 bases at V and 5 bases at J, with 4 bases in the middle. The CDR3 covers 11 residues. The CDR3 region is CASSGGDTQYF. In nucleotides, the CDR3 is TGTGCCAGCAGTGGGGGAGATACGCAGTATTTT. The full variable domain, in which reference TRBV2 and TRBJ2-3 provide the parts outside the CDR3, is EPEVTQTPSHQVTQMGQEVILRCVPISNHLYFYWYRQILGQKVEFLVSFYNNEISEKSEIFDDQFSVERPDGSNFTLKIRSTKLEDSAMYFCASSGGDTQYFGPGTRLTVL.

The chain couples TRBV27 to TRBJ2-6, with 8 bases lining up with TRBD1. This CDR3 has 16 amino acids. Germline CDR1 and CDR2: MNHEY and SMNVEV (reference sequence). The junction had 5 bases not matched to a gene; V was cut back by 5 bases and J by 2 bases. In DNA, the CDR3 is TGTGCCAGCAGTCTCCGGACAGGGACTGGGGCCAACGTCCTGACTTTC. Translating gives CASSLRTGTGANVLTF.

This clone was counted once. This rearrangement joins TRBV5-4 to TRBJ2-1, with D perhaps TRBD1 (6 bases). Germline V gene lookup returns CDR1 SGHNT and CDR2 YYREEE (reference sequence). This CDR3 contains 13 residues. V was clipped by 4 bases and J by 8 bases, with 13 bases between them. The chain's CDR3 is CASSSRDIYEQFF. CDR3 nucleotides: TGTGCCAGCAGCAGCCGGGACATATATGAGCAGTTCTTC.

This sequence joins TRBV11-2 and TRBJ2-5, with TRBD1 matching over 8 bases. Germline loops: CDR1 SGHAT, CDR2 FQNNGV. This CDR3 is 15 amino acids long. Germline trimming cut 3 bases from V and 4 bases from J; bases unmatched to any gene: 7. The CDR3 DNA is TGTGCCAGCAGCTTTGCAGGGGGCGGGACAGAGACCCAGTACTTC. It yields the protein CASSFAGGGTETQYF.

The chain links TRBV4-1 to TRBJ1-1, with 12 bases that match TRBD1. Trimming took 1 base from V and 0 from J; bases not matched to a gene: 12. This CDR3 has 20 residues. CDR1 is MGHRA, CDR2 YSYEKL, per germline. The chain's CDR3 is CASSQAGTGGGRGMNTEAFF. The CDR3 nucleotides are TGCGCCAGCAGCCAAGCCGGGACAGGGGGCGGTCGGGGAATGAACACTGAAGCTTTCTTT.

The sample holds a few counts of this clone. The chain recombines TRBV4-1 with TRBJ2-2; no firm D call. CDR1 is MGHRA, CDR2 YSYEKL, per germline. V was cut by 4 bases and J by 5 bases, with 5 bases left in between. This CDR3 region has 12 residues. CDR3 sequence (DNA): TGCGCCAGCAGCCTTCTTACCGGGGAGCTGTTTTTT. Its protein product is CASSLLTGELFF.

This clone was observed a handful of times. The chain employs TRBV27 and TRBJ2-7; no definite D call. Trimming pared 6 bases from V and 1 base from J, leaving 13 bases between. This CDR3 region has 14 residues. The germline V gene has CDR1 MNHEY and CDR2 SMNVEV (reference sequence). CDR3 DNA: TGTGCCAGCAGCCTAACCGGGTCTTCCTACGAGCAGTACTTC. The encoded protein is CASSLTGSSYEQYF.

This rearrangement joins TRBV5-1 to TRBJ1-2; D gene unclear. CDR3 length: 14 amino acids. V lost 0 bases and J 8 bases, leaving 14 bases between the germline ends. The germline CDR1 and CDR2 sequences are SGHRS and YFSETQ. The DNA for the CDR3 is TGCGCCAGCAGCTTGGGTCCGAGCTCAGGCGGCTACACCTTC. This codes for CASSLGPSSGGYTF.

V is TRBV29-1 and J is TRBJ1-6; D is undetermined. The CDR3 consists of 12 residues. The germline V and J ends were trimmed by 7 bases and 5 bases, with 9 bases remaining between them. CDR1 is SQVTM and CDR2 is ANQGSEA in the germline V gene. CDR3 in DNA: TGCAGCGCACTGCGGGATAATTCACCCCTCCACTTT. Amino acids: CSALRDNSPLHF. Together with reference TRBV29-1 and TRBJ1-6, the CDR3 gives the full variable domain: SAVISQKPSRDICQRGTSLTIQCQVDSQVTMMFWYRQQPGQSLTLIATANQGSEATYESGFVIDKFPISRPNLTFSTLTVSNMSPEDSSIYLCSALRDNSPLHFGNGTRLTVT.

This chain connects TRBV27 to TRBJ1-5; D gene uncertain. The CDR3 contains 15 residues. Trimming removed 6 bases from V and 0 bases from J, with 12 bases in between. CDR1 and CDR2 from the germline V gene are MNHEY and SMNVEV (reference sequence). The CDR3 nucleotides are TGTGCCAGCAGATCAGAGAGATATAGCAATCAGCCCCAGCATTTT. The encoded protein is CASRSERYSNQPQHF.

This clone was seen only a few times. The chain couples TRBV29-1 to TRBJ1-1; TRBD1 might be the D (6 bases). Trimming left V 5 bases short and J 1 base short, with 11 bases between. Per germline, CDR1 SQVTM and CDR2 ANQGSEA. The CDR3 runs 13 residues. The chain's CDR3 is CSVKGGPNTEAFF. CDR3 DNA: TGCAGCGTTAAAGGGGGACCGAACACTGAAGCTTTCTTT.

The chain is built from TRBV4-1 and TRBJ2-5, with 8 positions matching TRBD2. J was trimmed by 3 bases and V by 3 bases; bases with no gene match: 6. The germline V gene has CDR1 MGHRA and CDR2 YSYEKL. The CDR3 has 15 amino acids. As DNA, the CDR3 is TGCGCCAGCAGCCACGCTTCGGGGGGGGAAGAGACCCAGTACTTC. Translating it yields CASSHASGGEETQYF.

A few counts support this clone. The chain joins TRBV7-9 to TRBJ1-2; D gene uncertain. The V end lost 5 bases, the J end lost 8 bases, and 12 bases lay between the germline ends. The CDR3 runs to 12 residues. Germline V gene data show CDR1 as SEHNR and CDR2 as FQNEAQ (reference sequence). The CDR3 nucleotides read TGTGCCAGCAGCCCTCTTCGATCCGGCTACACCTTC. It specifies CASSPLRSGYTF.

V usage is TRBV6-5 and J usage is TRBJ1-2, with D unclear. The germline V and J ends were trimmed by 7 bases and 7 bases, with 19 bases remaining between them. Germline V gene data show CDR1 as MNHEY and CDR2 as SVGAGI. This CDR3 has 14 amino acids. As DNA, the CDR3 is TGTGCCAGCACCGGCGCCAGAAGTTTGGGTGGCTACACCTTC. Residues: CASTGARSLGGYTF.

In nucleotides, the CDR3 is TGCAGCGTTGAAGATCCAAACAGGGGGGAGACCCAGTACTTC. This sequence encodes CSVEDPNRGETQYF. V gene TRBV29-1 combines with J gene TRBJ2-5; the match to TRBD1 covers 8 bases. Germline V lookup: CDR1 SQVTM, CDR2 ANQGSEA. V was clipped by 0 bases and J by 5 bases; unmatched bases: 5. The CDR3 loop spans 14 amino acids.

This chain connects TRBV6-6 to TRBJ2-2, with 10 bases lining up with TRBD2. CDR1 is MNHNY and CDR2 is SVGAGI in the germline V gene (reference sequence). The CDR3 is 15 amino acids. Unmatched junction bases numbered 5, after V lost 10 bases and J lost 0 bases. CDR3 nucleotides: TGTGCCATCTCAAGCGGGGGGGCGAACACCGGGGAGCTGTTTTTT. This gives the protein CAISSGGANTGELFF.

A remark on this clone: In the same sample, other DNA sequences code for this CDR3. The V and J genes are TRBV18 and TRBJ2-5; D uncertain. The germline V gene has CDR1 KGHSH and CDR2 LQKENI. The germline V and J ends were trimmed by 1 base and 2 bases, with 2 bases remaining between them. This CDR3 spans 12 amino acids. CDR3 bases: TGTGCCAGCTCACCACGTCAAGAGACCCAGTACTTC. Its protein product is CASSPRQETQYF.

This clone is a singleton in its sample. The genes are TRBV5-4 and TRBJ2-7, with a tentative D call TRBD1 (6 bases). The V gene lost 4 bases and the J gene lost 5 bases, with 16 bases spanning the gap. The CDR3 has 14 residues. Germline V CDR1 and CDR2: SGHNT, YYREEE (reference sequence). This CDR3 is CASSANRVMNEQYF. In DNA form, the CDR3 reads TGTGCCAGCAGCGCAAACAGGGTGATGAACGAGCAGTACTTC.

The chain has TRBV5-1 and TRBJ1-1; D is undetermined. The CDR3 has 16 amino acids. The V gene lost 7 bases and the J gene lost 0 bases, with 19 bases spanning the gap. Germline-derived CDR1 and CDR2 are SGHRS and YFSETQ. CDR3 in DNA: TGCGCCAGCGGACCCGGACGGGCTTCCATGAACACTGAAGCTTTCTTT. Translated: CASGPGRASMNTEAFF.

The gene calls are TRBV9 and TRBJ2-7, with D possibly being TRBD1 (6 bases). Trimming left V 0 bases short and J 9 bases short, with 19 bases between. Germline-derived CDR1 and CDR2 are SGDLS and YYNGEE. This CDR3 has 15 residues. In DNA, the CDR3 is TGTGCCAGCAGCGTAGACCAAAGGGGGACCTCGGGGCAGTACTTC. This sequence encodes CASSVDQRGTSGQYF.

J is TRBJ2-7 and V is TRBV6-5; TRBD2 agrees at 14 bases. This CDR3 has 14 residues. The V gene end was trimmed by 6 bases and the J gene end by 4 bases; junction bases not matched to a gene: 2. Germline V lookup: CDR1 MNHEY, CDR2 SVGAGI. Here the CDR3 reads CASSRTSGGYEQYF. CDR3 coding DNA: TGTGCCAGCAGCCGGACTAGCGGGGGGTACGAGCAGTACTTC.